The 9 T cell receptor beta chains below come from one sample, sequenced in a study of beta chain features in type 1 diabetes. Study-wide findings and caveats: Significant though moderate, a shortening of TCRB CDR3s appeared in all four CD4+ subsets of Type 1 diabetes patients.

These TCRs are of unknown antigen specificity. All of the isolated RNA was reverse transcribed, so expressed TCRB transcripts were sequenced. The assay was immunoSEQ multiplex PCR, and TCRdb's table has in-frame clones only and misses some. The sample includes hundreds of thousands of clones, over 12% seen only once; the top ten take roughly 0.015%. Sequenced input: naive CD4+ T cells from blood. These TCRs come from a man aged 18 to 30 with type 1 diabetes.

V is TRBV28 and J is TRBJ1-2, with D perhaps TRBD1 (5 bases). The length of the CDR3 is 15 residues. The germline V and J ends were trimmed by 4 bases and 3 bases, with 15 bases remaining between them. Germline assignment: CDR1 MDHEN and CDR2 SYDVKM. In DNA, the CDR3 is TGTGCCAGCAGTTCTAGACAGACCAACTACTATGGCTACACCTTC. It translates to CASSSRQTNYYGYTF.

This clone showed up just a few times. The CDR3 reads CASNPTGHSLNEQFF. CDR3 nucleotides: TGTGCCAGCAATCCGACAGGGCATTCCCTCAATGAGCAGTTCTTC. V is TRBV2 and J is TRBJ2-1, with 7 positions matching TRBD1. This CDR3 has 15 amino acids. V dropped 7 bases and J dropped 6; count of bases not matched to a gene: 12. Germline V gives CDR1 SNHLY, CDR2 FYNNEI.

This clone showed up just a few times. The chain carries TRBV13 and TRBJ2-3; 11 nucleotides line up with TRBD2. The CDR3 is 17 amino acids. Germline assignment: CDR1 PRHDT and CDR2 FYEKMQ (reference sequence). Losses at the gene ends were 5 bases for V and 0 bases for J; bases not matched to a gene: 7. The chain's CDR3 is CASSPWASGGSTDTQYF. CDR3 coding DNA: TGTGCCAGCAGCCCCTGGGCTAGCGGGGGGAGCACAGATACGCAGTATTTT.

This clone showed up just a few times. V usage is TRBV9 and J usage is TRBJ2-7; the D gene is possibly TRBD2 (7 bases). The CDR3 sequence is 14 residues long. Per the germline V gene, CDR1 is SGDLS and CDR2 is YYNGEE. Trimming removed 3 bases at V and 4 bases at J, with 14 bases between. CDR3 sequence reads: CASSADRRGYEQYF. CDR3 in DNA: TGTGCCAGCAGCGCTGACAGGCGGGGGTACGAGCAGTACTTC.

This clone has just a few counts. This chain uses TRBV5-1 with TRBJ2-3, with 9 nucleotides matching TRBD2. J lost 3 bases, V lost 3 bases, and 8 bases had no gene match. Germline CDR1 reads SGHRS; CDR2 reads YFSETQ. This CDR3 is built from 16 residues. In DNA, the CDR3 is TGCGCCAGCAGCTCCTTTAGCGGGAGCTCTACAGATACGCAGTATTTT. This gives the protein CASSSFSGSSTDTQYF.

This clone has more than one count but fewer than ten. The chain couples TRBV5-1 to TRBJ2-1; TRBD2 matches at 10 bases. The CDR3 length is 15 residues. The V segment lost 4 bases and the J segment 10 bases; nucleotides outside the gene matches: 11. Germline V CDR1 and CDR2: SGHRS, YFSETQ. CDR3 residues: CASSPQLAGVGEQFF. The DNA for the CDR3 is TGCGCCAGCAGCCCACAGCTAGCGGGAGTAGGGGAGCAGTTCTTC.

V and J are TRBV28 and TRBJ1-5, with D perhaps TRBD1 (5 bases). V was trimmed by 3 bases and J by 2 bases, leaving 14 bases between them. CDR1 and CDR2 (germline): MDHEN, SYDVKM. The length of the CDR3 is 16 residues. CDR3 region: CASSLLRGIRNQPQHF. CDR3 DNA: TGTGCCAGCAGTTTGCTTCGGGGGATACGCAATCAGCCCCAGCATTTT.

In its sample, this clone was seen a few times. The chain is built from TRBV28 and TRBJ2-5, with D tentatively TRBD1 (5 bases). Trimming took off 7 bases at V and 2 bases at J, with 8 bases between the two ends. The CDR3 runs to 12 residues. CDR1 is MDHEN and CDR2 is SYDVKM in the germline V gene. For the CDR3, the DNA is TGTGCCAGCACGTCAGGGCAAGAGACCCAGTACTTC. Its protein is CASTSGQETQYF.

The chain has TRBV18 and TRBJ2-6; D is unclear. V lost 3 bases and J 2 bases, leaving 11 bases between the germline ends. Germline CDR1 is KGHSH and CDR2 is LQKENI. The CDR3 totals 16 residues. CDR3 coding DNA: TGTGCCAGCTCACCGCGGTCAAGGCCTGGGGCCAACGTCCTGACTTTC. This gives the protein CASSPRSRPGANVLTF.